Following are 26 T cell receptor beta chains from one sample sequenced in a study of radiation and T cells in renal cell carcinoma (dated by TCRdb to 2018 to 2021). The receptor library was made with the immunoSEQ multiplex PCR assay. TCRdb obtained this table from immuneACCESS and retained in-frame rearrangements with V and J assigned. These tables miss some clones; where compared with another copy, unresolved V genes account for less than half of the shortfall, and the remainder is unexplained. The sample includes 70,000 to 95,000 clones, with 70% to 85% observed a single time. The ten largest make up 5% to 7.5% of the sample. What this sample's time point label stands for: baseline pretreatment blood. Read against the paper, the sample's treatment or condition label means: 15 Gy SBRT to primary tumor, nephrectomy 4 weeks later. The sample was blood, taken from a patient whose treatment included radiotherapy and nephrectomy. These receptors were collected from a man between 60 and 75 years old with renal cell carcinoma.

This clone showed up just a few times. J is TRBJ2-5 and V is TRBV10-3; D might be TRBD1 (5 bases). The CDR3 totals 14 residues. The germline V gene has CDR1 ENHRY and CDR2 SYGVKD. The V and J ends lost 3 bases and 5 bases respectively, with 13 bases between them. CDR3 coding DNA: TGTGCCATCAGTGAACCAGGGCTGGGGGAGACCCAGTACTTC. It yields the protein CAISEPGLGETQYF.

The V gene is TRBV9, the J gene TRBJ2-1; 9 bases line up with TRBD2. The CDR3 is 15 residues long. Germline CDR1 is SGDLS and CDR2 is YYNGEE. J gave up 7 bases and V 4 bases, and 9 bases lay outside the gene matches. The CDR3 nucleotides are TGTGCCAGCAGCCCCCGAGTAGCGGGAGTAAATGAGCAGTTCTTC. Its translation is CASSPRVAGVNEQFF.

This clone came up a few times. The V and J genes are TRBV5-1 and TRBJ2-4, with 8 bases that match TRBD1. The CDR3 extends over 15 amino acids. CDR1 is SGHRS, CDR2 YFSETQ, per germline. V lost 2 bases to trimming and J lost 6 bases; unmatched junction nucleotides: 7. CDR3: CASSLSTGESNIQYF. CDR3 nucleotide sequence: TGCGCCAGCAGCTTATCGACAGGGGAGTCAAACATTCAGTACTTC.

As to this clone: One end of the junction does not line up with germline, which may come from a read error. Other nucleotide sequences in the sample specify the same CDR3. V is TRBV5-4 and J is TRBJ1-1; TRBD1 is a possible D gene (5 bases). The CDR3 runs 14 residues. Per the germline V gene, CDR1 is SGHNT and CDR2 is YYREEE (reference sequence). The CDR3 nucleotides read TGTGCCAGCAGCTTGGTAGGGGCGAACACTGAGGCTTTCTTT. Its translation is CASSLVGANTEAFF. The complete variable domain, with remaining parts taken from reference TRBV5-4 and TRBJ1-1, reads ETGVTQSPTHLIKTRGQQVTLRCSSQSGHNTVSWYQQALGQGPQFIFQYYREEENGRGNFPPRFSGLQFPNYSSELNVNALELDDSALYLCASSLVGANTEAFFGQGTRLTVV.

The V gene is TRBV5-1, the J gene TRBJ1-1; possibly TRBD1 for D (6 bases). The CDR3 is 14 residues long. V was shortened by 2 bases and J by 1 base, with 9 bases between the two germline ends. Germline V gene sequence: CDR1 SGHRS, CDR2 YFSETQ. The CDR3 nucleotides read TGCGCCAGCAGCTTCGCAGGGGCGAACACTGAAGCTTTCTTT. Translated, it gives CASSFAGANTEAFF. The full variable domain, in which reference TRBV5-1 and TRBJ1-1 provide the parts outside the CDR3, is KAGVTQTPRYLIKTRGQQVTLSCSPISGHRSVSWYQQTPGQGLQFLFEYFSETQRNKGNFPGRFSGRQFSNSRSEMNVSTLELGDSALYLCASSFAGANTEAFFGQGTRLTVV.

This sequence joins TRBV10-1 and TRBJ2-1, with 9 bases matching TRBD1. Germline-derived CDR1 and CDR2 are WNHNN and SYGVQD (reference sequence). The CDR3 consists of 16 residues. V shed 4 bases and J 3 bases; nucleotides not matched to a gene: 7. The CDR3 sequence: CASSGSGTGSYNEQFF. The CDR3 DNA reads as TGCGCCAGCAGTGGCTCCGGGACAGGGAGCTACAATGAGCAGTTCTTC.

The chain combines TRBV29-1 with TRBJ2-7, with D perhaps TRBD2 (7 bases). The CDR3 totals 14 residues. The V and J ends lost 7 bases and 1 base respectively, with 17 bases between them. Germline V lookup: CDR1 SQVTM, CDR2 ANQGSEA. DNA of the CDR3: TGCAGCGGATCAGCAGGGGAGGGTTCCTACGAGCAGTACTTC. It encodes CSGSAGEGSYEQYF.

This rearrangement joins TRBV9 to TRBJ2-1; perhaps TRBD1 as D (5 bases). V was pared by 2 bases and J by 9 bases, with 15 bases between. Germline V gives CDR1 SGDLS, CDR2 YYNGEE. The CDR3 is 14 residues long. The CDR3, as DNA: TGTGCCAGCAGCGTGGGGCCGGGCGACGGTGAGCAGTTCTTC. This translates into CASSVGPGDGEQFF.

This clone showed up just a few times. The J gene is TRBJ2-7, the V gene TRBV7-2; the match to TRBD1 covers 10 bases. The CDR3 consists of 16 residues. The germline V gene has CDR1 SGHTA and CDR2 FQGNSA. The V and J ends lost 5 bases and 2 bases, in that order; junction bases with no gene match: 9. CDR3 coding DNA: TGTGCCAGCAGCCCTCTCGGACAGGGGGGGACCTACGAGCAGTACTTC. Translated: CASSPLGQGGTYEQYF.

The chain recombines TRBV19 with TRBJ2-1; 9 bases line up with TRBD2. Per the germline V gene, CDR1 is LNHDA and CDR2 is SQIVND (reference sequence). V gave up 0 bases and J gave up 9 bases; unmatched junction bases: 9. This CDR3 contains 16 residues. CDR3 coding DNA: TGTGCCAGTAGTATAGATCTAGCGGGAAGCCCCCGTGAGCAGTTCTTC. Protein sequence: CASSIDLAGSPREQFF. Combining the CDR3 with reference TRBV19 and TRBJ2-1 gives the whole variable domain DGGITQSPKYLFRKEGQNVTLSCEQNLNHDAMYWYRQDPGQGLRLIYYSQIVNDFQKGDIAEGYSVSREKKESFPLTVTSAQKNPTAFYLCASSIDLAGSPREQFFGPGTRLTVL.

The rearrangement links TRBV14 to TRBJ2-1, with D possibly called TRBD1 or TRBD2 (6 bases each). Germline CDR1 SGHDN, CDR2 FVKESK. V lost 0 bases and J lost 2, with 20 bases in between. The CDR3 is 19 amino acids. CDR3 protein: CASSQERGGRVSAYNEQFF. DNA of the CDR3: TGTGCCAGCAGCCAAGAAAGAGGGGGGCGAGTTAGCGCCTACAATGAGCAGTTCTTC.

The V gene is TRBV14, the J gene TRBJ1-2, with TRBD1 matching 8 bases. The V gene end was trimmed by 5 bases and the J gene end by 8 bases; junction bases not matched to a gene: 13. The CDR3 runs 15 residues. Germline V gene sequence: CDR1 SGHDN, CDR2 FVKESK. The CDR3: CASSTEDRALLGYTF. CDR3 DNA: TGTGCCAGCAGCACCGAGGACAGGGCCCTTCTCGGCTACACCTTC.

The CDR3 here is CAIRRGGQRNYGYTF. The DNA of the CDR3 is TGTGCCATCAGGAGGGGGGGGCAAAGGAACTATGGCTACACCTTC. This chain joins TRBV10-3 and TRBJ1-2; D is perhaps TRBD1 (6 bases). Germline V lookup: CDR1 ENHRY, CDR2 SYGVKD. The CDR3 is 15 residues long. V lost 6 bases and J 2 bases, leaving 16 bases between the germline ends.

The chain employs TRBV6-6 and TRBJ2-5; D remains unclear. With 0 bases removed from V and 2 bases from J, the gap between germline ends came to 10 bases. This CDR3 has 15 residues. Germline assignment: CDR1 MNHNY and CDR2 SVGAGI (reference sequence). The CDR3 nucleotides read TGTGCCAGCAGTTACTCCTCCCTTTCACAAGAGACCCAGTACTTC. This gives the protein CASSYSSLSQETQYF.

The rearrangement joins TRBV4-1 to TRBJ2-5; 12 positions agree with TRBD1. Trimming removed 3 bases from V and 4 bases from J; junction bases left unmatched: 3. CDR1 and CDR2 from the germline V gene are MGHRA and YSYEKL. The CDR3 runs to 15 residues. The CDR3 region is CASSQGQGAGETQYF. CDR3 DNA: TGCGCCAGCAGCCAGGGACAGGGGGCGGGAGAGACCCAGTACTTC.

V gene TRBV29-1 combines with J gene TRBJ2-3; 7 bases map to TRBD2. V lost 2 bases, J lost 2 bases, and 7 bases stayed unmatched. This CDR3 has 15 amino acids. Germline CDR1 and CDR2: SQVTM and ANQGSEA. This chain's CDR3 is CSVERPAGTTDTQYF. The CDR3 nucleotides are TGCAGCGTTGAAAGGCCAGCGGGAACCACAGATACGCAGTATTTT.

The CDR3 here is CASSARTQNIQYF. The CDR3 DNA reads as TGTGCCAGCAGTGCACGGACACAAAACATTCAGTACTTC. The chain has TRBV2 and TRBJ2-4, with a tentative D call TRBD1 (5 bases). V dropped 4 bases and J dropped 5 bases, with 9 bases sitting between them. Germline V gene sequence: CDR1 SNHLY, CDR2 FYNNEI. The CDR3 spans 13 residues.

The count of this clone is one. The V and J genes are TRBV11-2 and TRBJ2-1; 9 bases agree with TRBD2. The V gene's germline CDR1 is SGHAT and CDR2 FQNNGV. This CDR3 spans 15 amino acids. Trimming cost V 4 bases and J 7 bases; bases outside gene matches: 8. CDR3 coding DNA: TGTGCCAGCAGCTCGCGAAGCGGGAGGTGGAATGAGCAGTTCTTC. This sequence encodes CASSSRSGRWNEQFF.

This chain uses TRBV7-2 with TRBJ2-3; 12 bases are shared with TRBD2. CDR3 length equals 16 residues. Trimming at V came to 5 bases and at J to 10 bases, leaving 13 bases not matched to a gene. Looked up from germline, CDR1 is SGHTA and CDR2 is FQGNSA. The CDR3 protein is CASSLSSGRARMAQYF. CDR3 coding DNA: TGTGCCAGCAGCCTATCTAGCGGGAGGGCCCGTATGGCGCAGTATTTT.

This chain uses TRBV7-9 with TRBJ2-7; D remains ambiguous. Germline V gene lookup returns CDR1 SEHNR and CDR2 FQNEAQ (reference sequence). The length of the CDR3 is 15 residues. Trimming pared 5 bases from V and 0 bases from J, leaving 14 bases between. The DNA for the CDR3 is TGTGCCAGCAGCCCCCCGATCGCCCCCTCCTACGAGCAGTACTTC. This codes for CASSPPIAPSYEQYF. The full variable domain, in which reference TRBV7-9 and TRBJ2-7 provide the parts outside the CDR3, is DTGVSQNPRHKITKRGQNVTFRCDPISEHNRLYWYRQTLGQGPEFLTYFQNEAQLEKSRLLSDRFSAERPKGSFSTLEIQRTEQGDSAMYLCASSPPIAPSYEQYFGPGTRLTVT.

This rearrangement joins TRBV30 to TRBJ2-3, with TRBD2 as a possible D gene (6 bases). The CDR3 is 15 residues long. V was trimmed by 1 base and J by 2 bases, leaving 13 bases between them. Germline V gene data show CDR1 as GTSNPN and CDR2 as SVGIG (reference sequence). The CDR3 spells CAWSGGVRDTDTQYF. DNA of the CDR3: TGTGCCTGGAGTGGGGGGGTTCGGGACACAGATACGCAGTATTTT.

This clone has a single count. The V and J genes are TRBV5-1 and TRBJ1-2; D not resolved. The V end was cut by 5 bases, the J end by 4 bases, with 12 bases between. Germline loops: CDR1 SGHRS, CDR2 YFSETQ. The CDR3 sequence is 13 residues long. CDR3 residues: CASRLDGIYGYTF. Written as DNA, the CDR3 is TGCGCCAGCAGGTTAGACGGCATCTATGGCTACACCTTC.

V and J are TRBV4-1 and TRBJ1-1; the match to TRBD1 covers 9 bases. This CDR3 comprises 15 residues. The germline V gene encodes CDR1 MGHRA and CDR2 YSYEKL. Unmatched junction bases numbered 7, after V lost 1 base and J lost 7 bases. The CDR3 is CASSQGGQGRGEAFF. The CDR3 nucleotides read TGCGCCAGCAGCCAAGGGGGACAGGGTCGGGGTGAAGCTTTCTTT.

This sequence joins TRBV10-1 and TRBJ2-3, with 11 nucleotides matching TRBD1. Germline CDR1 is WNHNN and CDR2 is SYGVQD (reference sequence). The V gene end was trimmed by 10 bases and the J gene end by 5 bases; junction bases not matched to a gene: 8. The CDR3 consists of 14 residues. The CDR3 is CATSDRGHGDTQYF. CDR3 bases: TGCGCCACCTCGGACAGGGGGCATGGAGATACGCAGTATTTT.

The chain links TRBV27 to TRBJ2-7, with D possibly TRBD1 on 6 matching bases. This CDR3 comprises 14 residues. CDR1 is MNHEY and CDR2 is SMNVEV in the germline V gene (reference sequence). Trimming removed 3 bases at V and 5 bases at J, with 14 bases between. CDR3 protein: CASSFPGRGNEQYF. The CDR3 bases are TGTGCCAGCAGTTTCCCGGGAAGGGGGAACGAGCAGTACTTC.

The gene calls are TRBV9 and TRBJ2-7, with 16 positions matching TRBD2. The CDR3 has 16 residues. V was clipped by 4 bases and J by 2 bases; unmatched bases: 3. Germline CDR1 is SGDLS and CDR2 is YYNGEE. CDR3 loop: CASSRGLAGGAYEQYF. The CDR3 nucleotides read TGTGCCAGCAGCAGGGGACTAGCGGGAGGGGCCTACGAGCAGTACTTC.